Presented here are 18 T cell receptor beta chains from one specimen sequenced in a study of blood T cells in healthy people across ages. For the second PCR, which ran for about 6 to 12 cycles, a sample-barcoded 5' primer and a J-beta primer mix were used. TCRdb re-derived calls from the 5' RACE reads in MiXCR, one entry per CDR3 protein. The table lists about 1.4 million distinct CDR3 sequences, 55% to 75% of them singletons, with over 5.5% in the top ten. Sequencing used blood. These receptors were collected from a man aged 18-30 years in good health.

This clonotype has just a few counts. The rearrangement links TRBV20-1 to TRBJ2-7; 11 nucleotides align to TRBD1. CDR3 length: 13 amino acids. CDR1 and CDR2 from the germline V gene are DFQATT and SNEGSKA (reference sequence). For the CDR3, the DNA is TGCAGCGCCACGGGACAGGGGGCCTACGAGCAGTACTTC. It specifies CSATGQGAYEQYF.

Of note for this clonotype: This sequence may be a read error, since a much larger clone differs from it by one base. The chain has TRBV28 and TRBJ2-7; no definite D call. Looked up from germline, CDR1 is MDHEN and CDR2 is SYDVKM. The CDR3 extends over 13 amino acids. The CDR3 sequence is CASSFARSYERYF. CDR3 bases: TGTGCCAGCAGTTTCGCCAGGTCCTACGAGCGGTACTTC.

CDR3 amino acids: CASRGGIMNTEAFF. CDR3 nucleotide sequence: TGTGCCAGCAGGGGAGGGATTATGAACACTGAAGCTTTCTTT. This chain connects TRBV27 to TRBJ1-1; no clear D. Trimming pared 6 bases from V and 0 bases from J, leaving 11 bases between. This CDR3 has 14 amino acids. The germline gives CDR1 MNHEY, CDR2 SMNVEV (reference sequence).

As DNA, the CDR3 is TGTGCCACCAGCAGAGAACGAGGTAGTGAGCAGTTCTTC. Translated, it gives CATSRERGSEQFF. The rearrangement uses TRBV15 and TRBJ2-1, with D hard to call. Germline V CDR1 and CDR2: LNHNV, YYDKDF (reference sequence). The CDR3 spans 13 residues. V was pared by 0 bases and J by 9 bases, with 9 bases between. Full variable domain (outside the CDR3, taken from reference TRBV15 and TRBJ2-1): DAMVIQNPRYQVTQFGKPVTLSCSQTLNHNVMYWYQQKSSQAPKLLFHYYDKDFNNEADTPDNFQSRRPNTSFCFLDIRSPGLGDTAMYLCATSRERGSEQFFGPGTRLTVL.

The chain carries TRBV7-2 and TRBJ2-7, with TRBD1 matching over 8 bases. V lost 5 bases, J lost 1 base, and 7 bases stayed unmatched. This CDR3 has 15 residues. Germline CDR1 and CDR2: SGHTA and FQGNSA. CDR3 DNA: TGTGCCAGCAGCCCAGACAGGGGAGCATCCTACGAGCAGTACTTC. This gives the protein CASSPDRGASYEQYF.

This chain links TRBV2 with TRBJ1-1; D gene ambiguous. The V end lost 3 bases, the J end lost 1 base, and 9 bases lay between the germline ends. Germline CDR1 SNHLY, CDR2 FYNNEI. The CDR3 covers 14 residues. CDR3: CASSDGRQNTEAFF. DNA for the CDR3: TGTGCCAGCAGTGATGGCCGGCAGAACACTGAAGCTTTCTTT.

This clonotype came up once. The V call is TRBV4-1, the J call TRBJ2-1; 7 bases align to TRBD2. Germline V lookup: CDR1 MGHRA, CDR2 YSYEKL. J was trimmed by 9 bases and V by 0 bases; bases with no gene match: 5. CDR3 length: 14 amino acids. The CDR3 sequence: CASSQERLAGEQFF. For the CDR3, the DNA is TGCGCCAGCAGCCAAGAGAGACTAGCTGGTGAGCAGTTCTTC.

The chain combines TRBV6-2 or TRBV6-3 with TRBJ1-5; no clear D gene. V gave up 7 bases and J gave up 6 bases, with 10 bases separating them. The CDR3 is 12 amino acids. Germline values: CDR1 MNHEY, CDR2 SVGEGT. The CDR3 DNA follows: TGTGCCAGCACTAAGGGCGGTCAGCCCCAGCATTTT. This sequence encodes CASTKGGQPQHF.

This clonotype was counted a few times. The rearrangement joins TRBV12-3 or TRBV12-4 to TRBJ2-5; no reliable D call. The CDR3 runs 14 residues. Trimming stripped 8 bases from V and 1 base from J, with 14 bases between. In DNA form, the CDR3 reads TGTGCCAGCTCCCCAAGCCGGACCCAAGAGACCCAGTACTTC. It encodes CASSPSRTQETQYF.

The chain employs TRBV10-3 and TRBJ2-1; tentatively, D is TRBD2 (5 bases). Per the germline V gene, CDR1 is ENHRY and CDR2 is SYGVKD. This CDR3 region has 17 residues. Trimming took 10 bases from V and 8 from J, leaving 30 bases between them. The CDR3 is CATRNQDQGMTTHEQFF. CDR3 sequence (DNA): TGTGCCACCAGAAACCAGGACCAAGGGATGACTACCCATGAGCAGTTCTTC.

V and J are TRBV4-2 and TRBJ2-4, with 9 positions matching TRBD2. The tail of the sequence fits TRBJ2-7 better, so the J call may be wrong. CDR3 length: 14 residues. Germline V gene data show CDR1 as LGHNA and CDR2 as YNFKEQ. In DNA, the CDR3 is TGTGCCAGCAGCCAACCGGGACTAGCTTACGAGCAGTACTTC. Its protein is CASSQPGLAYEQYF.

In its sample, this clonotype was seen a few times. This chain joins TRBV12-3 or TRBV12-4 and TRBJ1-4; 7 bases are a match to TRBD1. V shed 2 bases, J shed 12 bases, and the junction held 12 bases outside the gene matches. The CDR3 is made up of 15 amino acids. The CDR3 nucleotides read TGTGCCAGCAGTTTACCTCAGGGGACCAGGGGGGAACTGTTTTTT. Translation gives CASSLPQGTRGELFF.

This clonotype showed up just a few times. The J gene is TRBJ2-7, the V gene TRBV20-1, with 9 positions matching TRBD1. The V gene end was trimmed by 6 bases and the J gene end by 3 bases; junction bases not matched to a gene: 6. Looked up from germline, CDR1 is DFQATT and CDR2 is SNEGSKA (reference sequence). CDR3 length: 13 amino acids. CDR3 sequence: CSAITGGGYEQYF. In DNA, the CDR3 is TGCAGTGCCATTACAGGGGGCGGCTACGAGCAGTACTTC.

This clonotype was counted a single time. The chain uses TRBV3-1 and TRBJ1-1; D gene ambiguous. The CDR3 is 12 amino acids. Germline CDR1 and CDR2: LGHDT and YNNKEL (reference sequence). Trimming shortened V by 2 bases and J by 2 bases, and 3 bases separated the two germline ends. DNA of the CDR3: TGTGCCAGCAGCCAACATAACACTGAAGCTTTCTTT. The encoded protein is CASSQHNTEAFF.

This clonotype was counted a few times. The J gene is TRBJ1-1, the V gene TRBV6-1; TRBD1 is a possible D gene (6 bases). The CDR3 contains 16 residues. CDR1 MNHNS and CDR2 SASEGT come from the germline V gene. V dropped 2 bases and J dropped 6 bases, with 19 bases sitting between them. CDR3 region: CASSEPAGDGVAEAFF. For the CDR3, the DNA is TGTGCCAGCAGTGAACCGGCAGGGGATGGAGTAGCTGAAGCTTTCTTT.

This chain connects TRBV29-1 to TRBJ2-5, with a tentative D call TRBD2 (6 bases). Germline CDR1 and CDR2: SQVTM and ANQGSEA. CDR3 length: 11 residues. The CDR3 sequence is CGGLWWETQYF. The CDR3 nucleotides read TGCGGAGGGTTGTGGTGGGAGACCCAGTACTTC.

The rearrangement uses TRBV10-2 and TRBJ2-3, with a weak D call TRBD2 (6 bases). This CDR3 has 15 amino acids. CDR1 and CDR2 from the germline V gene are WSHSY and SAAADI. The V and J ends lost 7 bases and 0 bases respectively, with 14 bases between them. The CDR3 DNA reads TGCGCCAGCAAAGCCCTAGCGAAGAGCACAGATACGCAGTATTTT. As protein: CASKALAKSTDTQYF.

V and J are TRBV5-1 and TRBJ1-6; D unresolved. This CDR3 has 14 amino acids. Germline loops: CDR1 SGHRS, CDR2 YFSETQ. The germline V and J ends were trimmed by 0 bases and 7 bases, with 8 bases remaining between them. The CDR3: CASSLDSWNSPLHF. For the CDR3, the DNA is TGCGCCAGCAGCTTGGATTCTTGGAATTCACCCCTCCACTTT.